This TCR beta chain was observed in a study of beta chain features in type 1 diabetes. Notes on the study in general: People with Type 1 diabetes carried modestly yet significantly shorter TCRB CDR3s in all four CD4+ subsets.

The authors sorted CD4+ naive, central memory, regulatory and stem cell-like memory cells via CD45RO/CCR7/CD25/CD127/CD95/CD27. There are a few counts of this clone. Its antigen is currently unknown. The trim removed 3 bases at V and 4 bases at J, leaving 6 bases unmatched. This CDR3 region has 16 residues. Germline CDR1 SGHRS, CDR2 YFSETQ. Sequenced material consisted of expressed TCRB transcripts (all of the isolated RNA was reverse transcribed). This table comes from immunoSEQ multiplex PCR, and its TCRdb copy is limited to in-frame clones, with some not included. The repertoire includes about 170,000 clones, 6% to 9% of them detected once, and under 0.55% sits in the top ten.

Material for sequencing was central memory CD4+ T cells from blood. This chain joins TRBV5-1 and TRBJ2-3; TRBD2 aligns across 12 bases. The TCR sequence derives from a young man with type 1 diabetes. The CDR3 region is CASSSRLAGESDTQYF. The CDR3 DNA sequence: TGCGCCAGCAGCTCCAGACTAGCGGGAGAATCAGATACGCAGTATTTT.